This T cell receptor (beta chain) was sequenced for a study of blood T cell repertoires in COVID-19. This CDR3 is built from 14 residues. V was pared by 4 bases and J by 2 bases, with 12 bases between. Germline assignment: CDR1 SGHVS and CDR2 FQNEAQ. Under the authors' procedure: Reference gene primer amplification gave nucleated cell count estimates. Sequencing was performed with immunoSEQ multiplex PCR; in TCRdb, only in-frame clones are kept and a portion is missing. V and J calls plus clone size are reproduced from that table; the DNA served to infer D and trimming. Seen here are about 500,000 clones, 75% to 90% observed once, and the top ten hold roughly 0.84%.

The sequence came from a man between 18 and 35 years old with COVID-19, enrolled during active disease. The sequenced sample consisted of peripheral blood. The rearrangement joins TRBV7-8 to TRBJ2-7, with D maybe TRBD2 (5 bases). The CDR3 here is CASSSVSETYEQYF. The CDR3 bases are TGTGCCAGCAGCTCAGTTAGCGAAACCTACGAGCAGTACTTC.